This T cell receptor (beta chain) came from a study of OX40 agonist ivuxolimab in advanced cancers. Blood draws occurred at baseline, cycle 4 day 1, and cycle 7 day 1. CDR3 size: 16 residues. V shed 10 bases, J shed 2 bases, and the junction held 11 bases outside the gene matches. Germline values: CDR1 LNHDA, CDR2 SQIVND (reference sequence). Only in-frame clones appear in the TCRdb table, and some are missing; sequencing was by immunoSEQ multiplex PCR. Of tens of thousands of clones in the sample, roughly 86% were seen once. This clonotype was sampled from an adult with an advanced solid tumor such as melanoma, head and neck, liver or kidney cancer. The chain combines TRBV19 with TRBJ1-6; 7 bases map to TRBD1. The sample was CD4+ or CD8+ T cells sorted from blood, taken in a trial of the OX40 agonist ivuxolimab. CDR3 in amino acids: CATRETGQAYNSPLHF. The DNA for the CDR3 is TGTGCCACTAGAGAAACAGGACAGGCCTATAATTCACCCCTCCACTTT.